This T cell receptor beta chain is drawn from a study of tumor and adjacent non-tumor tissue in lung cancer. Whole-study findings and limits: Tumor tissue had significantly higher TCR diversity than normal lung.

A modified ARM-PCR protocol with three rounds of nested PCR amplified TCRbeta. TCRdb passed the multiplex PCR reads through MiXCR, listing each CDR3 protein once. The top ten clones hold 18% of a sample with about 140,000 distinct CDR3 sequences, approximately 64% of them seen once. The template was RNA from unsorted bulk tissue. Worth noting for this clonotype: Its target is not known.

The sequencing sample was made of lung tumor tissue. This clonotype originated in a man aged 55 to 69 with small cell lung cancer.

This CDR3 is CSAPHSGRGSSEQFF. The CDR3 DNA reads TGCAGTGCTCCGCATAGCGGGAGAGGTAGCAGTGAGCAGTTCTTC. The rearrangement links TRBV20-1 to TRBJ2-1; 9 bases map to TRBD2. The germline gives CDR1 DFQATT, CDR2 SNEGSKA (reference sequence). Trimming removed 5 bases from V and 9 bases from J; junction bases left unmatched: 14. The CDR3 is 15 residues long.